The sequence of this TCR beta chain was determined in a study of CD8 T cells in ankylosing spondylitis. To note about this clonotype: Its antigen is not known.

Study-wide results and limits: In synovial fluid and blood from reactive arthritis, some motif variants were previously reported. Characteristic of ankylosing spondylitis blood, it appeared, was a TCR beta motif comprising eight highly homologous variants. Matched synovial fluid from ankylosing spondylitis patients was reported to be enriched for disease-linked clones. In peripheral blood, disease-linked CD8+ clones occurred at relatively low frequencies.

In making TCR beta libraries, quantitative 5'-RACE with molecular barcodes was used. TCRdb processed the 5' RACE reads anew with MiXCR; each CDR3 protein has one entry. Here the sample spans roughly 440,000 distinct CDR3 sequences, approximately 17% being singletons. CDR3 length: 12 amino acids. Germline-derived CDR1 and CDR2 are LNHDA and SQIVND (reference sequence). Trimming pared 10 bases from V and 4 bases from J, leaving 13 bases between. The sequenced material came from blood, either unsorted or a sorted T cell fraction (not recorded which). This chain connects TRBV19 to TRBJ1-1; no reliable D call. This receptor was obtained from a male donor with ankylosing spondylitis. The CDR3 protein is CATTGWSTEAFF. CDR3 coding DNA: TGTGCCACCACGGGGTGGAGCACTGAAGCTTTCTTT.